These T cell receptor beta chains were read from a single sample in a study of CD4 and CD8 cells across lung adenocarcinoma regions. Each CDR3 protein gets one entry after TCRdb re-called the PCR reads with MiXCR. The sample shows about 3,100 distinct CDR3 sequences, 46% of them seen only once. Input material: CD8+ T cells from the center of a lung tumor. Source of these receptors: a male donor with lung adenocarcinoma. The CD4 and CD8 labels of this study may be unreliable. Each CDR3 is given with its conserved first and last residue. The D gene is left open where the match is weak. Rows may omit the clone size; those that give it use once, few, many or a size class.

TGTGCCAGCAGGCAACTAGCGGGGGGGCAGAATGAGCAGTTCTTC	CASRQLAGGQNEQFF	15	TRBV6-1	TRBD2	NA	TRBJ2-1
TGTGCCAGCAGTGATGGGACAGGGGGCACAGATACGCAGTATTTT	CASSDGTGGTDTQYF	15	TRBV6-4	TRBD1	NA	TRBJ2-3
TGTGCCAGCAGTGCTCTGGATACGCAGTATTTC	CASSALDTQYF	11	TRBV27	NA	NA	TRBJ2-3
TGTGCCAGCAGCATTTCCAGGGGGAGGGTAGAGAATGAGCAGTTCTTC	CASSISRGRVENEQFF	16	TRBV11-3	NA	medium-sized	TRBJ2-1
NA	CASSEYNWGQGSYEQFF	17	TRBV6-1	NA	NA	TRBJ2-3
TGTGCCAGCAGGGAGCCCAGGGGAAGGGGACAAGAGACCCAGTACTTC	CASREPRGRGQETQYF	16	TRBV6-1	NA	NA	TRBJ2-5
TGTGCCAGCAGTGAAGGGAGCGGGGGATACAATGAGCAGTTCTTC	CASSEGSGGYNEQFF	15	TRBV6-4	TRBD2	NA	TRBJ2-1
TGCAGTGCCGAGGCCGGGGAGTTCAACACTGAAGCTTTCTTT	CSAEAGEFNTEAFF	14	TRBV20-1	NA	NA	TRBJ1-1
TGTGCCAGCAGACCTAGCGGGAGGGCCGGAAATGAGCAGTTCTTC	CASRPSGRAGNEQFF	15	TRBV5-4	TRBD2	medium-sized	TRBJ2-1
TGCGCCAGCAGCCAAGAACAGTCCCCCTACAATGAGCAGTTCTTC	CASSQEQSPYNEQFF	15	TRBV4-1	NA	few	TRBJ2-1
TGCGCCAGCAGTGCGTCGGGGCTTCAAGCCTACGAGCAGTTCTTC	CASSASGLQAYEQFF	15	TRBV10-1	NA	NA	TRBJ2-1
TGTGCCAGCAGTGAACTAGCGGCCCGATATATGGGCGGTGCGCAGTATTTT	CASSELAARYMGGAQYF	17	TRBV6-1	TRBD2	NA	TRBJ2-3
TGTGCCAGCAGTCGGGACCCTGACCAAGAGACCCAGTACTTC	CASSRDPDQETQYF	14	TRBV6-1	NA	few	TRBJ2-5
TGTGCCAGCAGTGCGGGACTAGCGGGGAACTACGAGCAGTACTTC	CASSAGLAGNYEQYF	15	TRBV6-1	TRBD2	few	TRBJ2-7
TGCGCCGCTAAGGGAGGGGGAAATCAGCCCCAGCATTTT	CAAKGGGNQPQHF	13	TRBV10-2	NA	NA	TRBJ1-5
TGTGCCAGCAGCAGGGGGGGTACGCAGTATTTT	CASSRGGTQYF	11	TRBV27	NA	NA	TRBJ2-3
TGCGCCAGCAGTGGAGGGACAGGGGGTAACAATGAGCAGTTCTTC	CASSGGTGGNNEQFF	15	TRBV10-1	TRBD1	NA	TRBJ2-1
TGTGCCAGCAGTTTGGGAGGGTTGGAGACCCAGTTCTTC	CASSLGGLETQFF	13	TRBV25-1	TRBD2	NA	TRBJ2-1
TGTGCCAGCAGTTTTTTGTTCCAGGCTGTGAGCACCGGGGCGCAGTATTTT	CASSFLFQAVSTGAQYF	17	TRBV27	NA	NA	TRBJ2-3
TGTGCTAGTGGCTTGGGAGGGACTAGCGACAATACGCAGTATTTT	CASGLGGTSDNTQYF	15	TRBV12-5	TRBD2	NA	TRBJ2-3
TGTGCCAGCAGTTACTCGGGCGGGGACACTGAAGCTTTCTTT	CASSYSGGDTEAFF	14	TRBV6-5	NA	NA	TRBJ1-1
TGTGCCAGCAGCCCTCGGACAGGATGGGAGACCCAGTACTTC	CASSPRTGWETQYF	14	TRBV7-8	TRBD1	few	TRBJ2-5
TGCGCCAGCAGCTTGGAGGTTTTGGATGAGCAGTTCTTC	CASSLEVLDEQFF	13	TRBV5-1	NA	medium-sized	TRBJ2-1
TGTGCCAGCAGTGAACGCCTAGCGGGATTTCTGTACTTC	CASSERLAGFLYF	13	TRBV6-1	TRBD2	NA	TRBJ2-5
TGTGCCAGCAGTGAAGCTTGGGAGGGGGGCACAGATACGCAGTATTTT	CASSEAWEGGTDTQYF	16	TRBV6-1	NA	medium-sized	TRBJ2-3
TGTGCCAGCAGTGAACGGCTAGGCAATGAGCAGTTCTTC	CASSERLGNEQFF	13	TRBV25-1	NA	NA	TRBJ2-1
TGTGCCAGCAGTAGGACAAGGGGAGTCGGGACCCAGTACTTC	CASSRTRGVGTQYF	14	TRBV6-1	NA	few	TRBJ2-5
TGTGCCAGCAGCTTAGATCCTAGCGGCTACGAGCAGTACTTC	CASSLDPSGYEQYF	14	TRBV7-2	TRBD2	medium-sized	TRBJ2-7
TGTGCCAGCCGTGACTCGGGGGGGTGTACCAAAGACACTCAGTATTTC	CASRDSGGCTKDTQYF	16	TRBV6-4	TRBD2	NA	TRBJ2-4
TGTGCCAGCAGCTTATATAATTACGAGCAGTACTTC	CASSLYNYEQYF	12	TRBV7-2	NA	few	TRBJ2-7
TGTGCCAGCAGCCGGGACAGGGGGTTCGAGCAGTACTTC	CASSRDRGFEQYF	13	TRBV7-2	TRBD1	few	TRBJ2-7
TGTGCCAGCAGTTTATCGTGGGACACAGAGACCCAGTTCTTC	CASSLSWDTETQFF	14	TRBV27	NA	NA	TRBJ2-1
TGTGCCAGCAGCTTAACCCCTCGGGCAGATACGCAGTATTTT	CASSLTPRADTQYF	14	TRBV7-3	NA	medium-sized	TRBJ2-3
TGTGCCAGCAGTGAAGGGGGGGACACCACCTACGAGCAGTTCTTC	CASSEGGDTTYEQFF	15	TRBV6-1	NA	NA	TRBJ2-1
TGTGCCAGCAGCCCTTTCAGGGGGCGGTACAATGAGCAGTTCTTC	CASSPFRGRYNEQFF	15	TRBV7-2	TRBD1	NA	TRBJ2-1
TGTGCCAGCACCGGGATAGGGGTTGGTCCTGGGGCCAACGTGCAGTACTTC	CASTGIGVGPGANVQYF	17	TRBV6-1	NA	NA	TRBJ2-7
TGTGCCAGCAGCCCCTGGACAGCCCTCAAGCCGGATACGCAGTATTTT	CASSPWTALKPDTQYF	16	TRBV7-2	NA	NA	TRBJ2-3
TGTGCCAGCAGCCCTAGCGAGAGAGATACGCAGTATTTT	CASSPSERDTQYF	13	TRBV7-2	NA	NA	TRBJ2-3
TGTGCCAGCAGTACGGGGGATTTGACAGATACGCAGTATTTT	CASSTGDLTDTQYF	14	TRBV6-1	NA	NA	TRBJ2-3
TGTGCCAGCAGCCCCTCTAGAACGGTAGGGGAGACCCAGTACTTC	CASSPSRTVGETQYF	15	TRBV7-2	NA	few	TRBJ2-5
TGTGCCAGCTGTGACCCCCTGGGGCGCGGCGACACAGATACCCAGTATTTC	CASCDPLGRGDTDTQYF	17	TRBV6-2/TRBV6-3	NA	NA	TRBJ2-3
TGTGCCAGGGGTGACGGGGCCCTTGACCAAGATACGCAGTACTTC	CARGDGALDQDTQYF	15	TRBV6-1	NA	NA	TRBJ2-5
TGTGCCAGCAGTTACGATACAAGCGGAAATGAGCAGTTCTTC	CASSYDTSGNEQFF	14	TRBV6-2/TRBV6-3	NA	NA	TRBJ2-1
TGTGCCAGCCTTGGGGAACGGAGCAAAGATACGCAGTACTTC	CASLGERSKDTQYF	14	TRBV6-1	NA	NA	TRBJ2-4